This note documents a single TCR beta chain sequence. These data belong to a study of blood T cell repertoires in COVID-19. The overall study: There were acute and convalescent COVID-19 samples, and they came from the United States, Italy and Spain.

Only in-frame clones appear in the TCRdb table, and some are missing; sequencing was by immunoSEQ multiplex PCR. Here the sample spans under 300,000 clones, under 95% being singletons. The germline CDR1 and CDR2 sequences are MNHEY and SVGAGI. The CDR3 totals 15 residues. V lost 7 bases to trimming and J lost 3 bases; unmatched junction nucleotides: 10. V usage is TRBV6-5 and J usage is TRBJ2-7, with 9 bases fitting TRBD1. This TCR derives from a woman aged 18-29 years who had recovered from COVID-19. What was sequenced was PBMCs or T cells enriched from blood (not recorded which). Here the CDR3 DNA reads TGTGCCAGCACTCGACTCGGGACAGGGAACTACGAGCAGTACTTC. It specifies CASTRLGTGNYEQYF.